The rows below give T cell receptor beta chains drawn from one sample of a study of human T cells and chemical hapten exposure. From the RACE reads, TCRdb called clonotypes with MiXCR, one entry per CDR3 protein. Here the sample spans roughly 38,000 distinct CDR3 sequences, 7.5% to 8% being singletons. Specimen: whole blood, collected in connection with sensitization to the hapten diphenylcyclopropenone (DPC). Receptor source: a woman aged 50 to 60 with alopecia areata. Some clones in this sample may be carry-over from other donors' samples. The CDR3 runs from the conserved cysteine through the conserved F or W. Fields, in order: CDR3 length, clone size, V gene, CDR3 protein. Size is stated for part of the rows, as once, few or many counts, or as a class when the clone is expanded.

14 | - | TRBV28 | CASSLAGVDNEQFF
12 | few | TRBV5-1 | CASSLGRETQYF
15 | - | TRBV12-3/TRBV12-4 | CASSARGYSLYEQYF
13 | - | TRBV11-2 | CASSFIRTGELFF
15 | many | TRBV7-2 | CASSLTAGGPHEQYF
15 | many | TRBV7-6 | CASSFGRVNTGELFF
14 | - | TRBV11-2 | CASSLGILRDTQYF
16 | many | TRBV7-9 | CASSLGATASTDTQYF
15 | many | TRBV7-2 | CASSISGTRVRAQYF
11 | few | TRBV29-1 | CSVGSGGELFF
15 | few | TRBV11-2 | CASSREALNTGELFF
17 | many | TRBV12-3/TRBV12-4 | CATSRTSGRSSQETQYF
13 | many | TRBV18 | CASSPGQVGTLHF
16 | few | TRBV20-1 | CSARAVGGSSYNEQFF
14 | many | TRBV2 | CASSSHRGNQPQHF
16 | many | TRBV2 | CASTTLQGLGNQPQHF
12 | - | TRBV28 | CASSSSRYGYTF
14 | - | TRBV20-1 | CSATWQRGTGEQYF
12 | many | TRBV7-9 | CASTGWDYEQYF
16 | few | TRBV7-3 | CASSPQGGLTYNEQFF
13 | medium-sized | TRBV7-6 | CASSQRVNTEAFF
11 | - | TRBV2 | CASSETGEQFF
14 | - | TRBV12-3/TRBV12-4 | CASSPRGENTEALF
14 | few | TRBV3-1 | CASSSTKKADTQYF
15 | - | TRBV7-9 | CASSPATGRPYEQYF
15 | - | TRBV18 | CASSPDRKNTGELFF
14 | few | TRBV7-8 | CASSLSGKAQPQHF
16 | - | TRBV7-6 | CASSPGLAGASNEQFF
14 | many | TRBV18 | CASSGTGQGYEQYF
13 | few | TRBV5-5 | CASSPGLPGTQYF
14 | few | TRBV20-1 | CSASPAGGRKTQYF
13 | many | TRBV5-1 | CASSLERRYEQYF
15 | few | TRBV5-4 | CASSLNRDPNTEAFF
12 | many | TRBV30 | CAWSPTGTEQYF
15 | many | TRBV7-9 | CASSFTGGGKETQYF
15 | many | TRBV27 | CASSIPTGKTTEAFF
11 | many | TRBV12-3/TRBV12-4 | CASHRANTQYF
13 | many | TRBV29-1 | CSVEEGLNNEQFF
17 | many | TRBV7-6 | CASSLVTQGANTGELFF
14 | many | TRBV7-2 | CASSNGLAGNEQFF
17 | many | TRBV6-1 | CASSEVGRRLNTGELFF
11 | many | TRBV20-1 | CSAREGQRAFF
14 | many | TRBV6-6 | CASSSTDPWDEQFF
14 | many | TRBV29-1 | CSVDPTSGSEGYTF
11 | - | TRBV20-1 | CSARVPDTQYF
13 | many | TRBV11-2 | CASSPGVLETQYF